The 2 T cell receptor beta chains given below trace back to one sample, sequenced in a study of T cell responses to AZD1222 COVID-19 vaccine. The data were produced by immunoSEQ multiplex PCR, yet TCRdb's version contains in-frame clones alone and is incomplete. The sample carries about 180,000 clones, 85% to 95% recorded once. The sequencing here drew on peripheral blood, taken 28 days after the second AZD1222 dose. These receptor sequences come from an adult who received the AZD1222 COVID-19 vaccine.

This clone came up a few times. V and J are TRBV19 and TRBJ1-6; a possible D gene is TRBD1 (6 bases). Germline V gene sequence: CDR1 LNHDA, CDR2 SQIVND (reference sequence). The CDR3 runs 15 residues. The V gene lost 5 bases and the J gene lost 4 bases, with 12 bases spanning the gap. The CDR3 here is CASSAQGGYNSPLHF. Here the CDR3 DNA reads TGTGCCAGTAGTGCACAGGGAGGGTATAATTCACCCCTCCACTTT.

This chain uses TRBV11-2 with TRBJ1-4; tentative D call: TRBD1 (6 bases). The CDR3 runs 17 residues. Germline CDR1 reads SGHAT; CDR2 reads FQNNGV. The V and J ends lost 5 bases and 0 bases respectively, with 16 bases between them. CDR3 sequence reads: CASSQRQAPATNEKLFF. CDR3 DNA: TGTGCCAGCAGCCAACGACAGGCCCCTGCAACTAATGAAAAACTGTTTTTT.